The TCR beta chain under discussion was sequenced for a study of yellow fever vaccine responses in identical twins. Study-level results: Vaccine T cell responses of twins reportedly seemed partly convergent and partly personalized.

TCRdb used MiXCR to reprocess the RT-PCR reads, holding one entry per CDR3 protein. Altogether more than 4,500 distinct CDR3 sequences are present, 65% being singletons, with the ten largest covering 4%. The V end lost 0 bases, the J end lost 6 bases, and 11 bases lay between the germline ends. This CDR3 spans 14 amino acids. Per the germline V gene, CDR1 is SGHNT and CDR2 is YYREEE (reference sequence). With regard to this clonotype: What it recognizes is unknown.

The chain carries TRBV5-4 and TRBJ2-3; the D is unclear. The input for sequencing was T cells from blood (PBMCs), unsorted or a sorted subset (not recorded which), taken before or after yellow fever vaccination (not recorded which). The origin of this receptor is a woman aged 18-29 years who received the yellow fever vaccine. CDR3: CASSLDAGADTQYF. CDR3 coding DNA: TGTGCCAGCAGCTTGGATGCAGGAGCTGATACGCAGTATTTT. The entire variable domain, with the rest obtained from reference TRBV5-4 and TRBJ2-3, is as follows: ETGVTQSPTHLIKTRGQQVTLRCSSQSGHNTVSWYQQALGQGPQFIFQYYREEENGRGNFPPRFSGLQFPNYSSELNVNALELDDSALYLCASSLDAGADTQYFGPGTRLTVL.